The text below deals with one T cell receptor (beta chain). This sample is drawn from a study of T cell changes during pregnancy in multiple sclerosis. Clones were sequenced by immunoSEQ multiplex PCR, and TCRdb holds only the in-frame ones, with some missing. The sample contains approximately 41,000 clones, approximately 91% of which appear only once. Germline V gene data show CDR1 as ENHRY and CDR2 as SYGVKD. This CDR3 region has 14 residues. Germline trimming cut 4 bases from V and 5 bases from J; bases unmatched to any gene: 3. The receptor's source is a female donor with multiple sclerosis, enrolled in a pregnancy study. Source material: PBMCs (not recorded whether the cells were cultured). The chain links TRBV10-3 to TRBJ2-1; 9 positions agree with TRBD1. The CDR3 loop reads CAISGDRENNEQFF. CDR3 sequence (DNA): TGTGCCATCAGTGGGGACAGGGAAAACAATGAGCAGTTCTTC.